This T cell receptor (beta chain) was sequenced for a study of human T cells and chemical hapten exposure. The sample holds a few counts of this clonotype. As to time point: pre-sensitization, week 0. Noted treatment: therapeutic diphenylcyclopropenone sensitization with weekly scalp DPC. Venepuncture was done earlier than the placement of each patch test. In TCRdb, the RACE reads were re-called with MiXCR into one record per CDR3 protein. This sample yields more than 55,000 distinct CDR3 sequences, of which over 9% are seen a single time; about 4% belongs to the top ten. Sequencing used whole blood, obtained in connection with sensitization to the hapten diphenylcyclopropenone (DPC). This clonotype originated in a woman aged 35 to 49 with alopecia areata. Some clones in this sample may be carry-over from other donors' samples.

The CDR3 sequence: CASSAYTNQPQHF. As DNA, the CDR3 is TGTGCCAGCAGCGCATATACTAATCAGCCCCAGCATTTT. The chain joins TRBV2 to TRBJ1-5; D remains ambiguous. The CDR3 has 13 residues. Germline CDR1 SNHLY, CDR2 FYNNEI. With 6 bases removed from V and 4 bases from J, the gap between germline ends came to 10 bases.